These 13 T cell receptor beta chains were sequenced from one sample in a study of blood T cell repertoires in COVID-19. Method: immunoSEQ multiplex PCR; TCRdb's copy keeps in-frame clones and lacks some. The repertoire has about half a million clones, 70% to 90% of them found once; the top ten carry approximately 3.4%. Sequenced input: peripheral blood. The receptors were sampled from a human donor in a cohort sampled during active COVID-19.

This chain links TRBV4-3 with TRBJ1-1; 8 nucleotides align to TRBD1. The germline V gene encodes CDR1 LGHNA and CDR2 YSLEER. Germline trimming cut 1 base from V and 3 bases from J; bases unmatched to any gene: 7. This CDR3 comprises 16 residues. The CDR3 sequence is CASSQGQGNGYTEAFF. For the CDR3, the DNA is TGCGCCAGCAGCCAAGGACAGGGGAACGGGTACACTGAAGCTTTCTTT.

As for this clone: Relative to the germline gene, one junction end is altered; a read error may explain this. The chain has TRBV5-1 and TRBJ1-2; D possibly corresponds to TRBD1 (6 bases). The V gene's germline CDR1 is SGHRS and CDR2 YFSETQ. CDR3 length equals 13 residues. CDR3 bases: TGCGCCAGCACCTTGACAGGCTCCTATGGCTACACCTTC. This sequence encodes CASTLTGSYGYTF.

The chain employs TRBV11-2 and TRBJ2-7; 9 bases match TRBD2. V was pared by 4 bases and J by 3 bases, with 7 bases of the junction left unmatched. Germline lookup yields CDR1 SGHAT and CDR2 FQNNGV. The CDR3 contains 15 residues. This chain's CDR3 is CASSSPLAGNYEQYF. CDR3 DNA: TGTGCCAGCAGCTCCCCGCTAGCGGGGAACTACGAGCAGTACTTC.

The chain is built from TRBV25-1 and TRBJ1-2; a possible D gene is TRBD1 (5 bases). The CDR3 covers 14 residues. The V and J ends lost 8 bases and 8 bases respectively, with 21 bases between them. Germline loops: CDR1 MGHDK, CDR2 SYGVNS. Here the CDR3 reads CASSFSSTGLGYTF. As DNA, the CDR3 is TGTGCCAGCTCTTTTTCTTCAACAGGATTAGGCTACACCTTC.

The chain links TRBV5-4 to TRBJ1-2; 8 bases fit TRBD1. The CDR3 covers 14 residues. The germline V gene encodes CDR1 SGHNT and CDR2 YYREEE (reference sequence). Trimming took 0 bases from V and 7 from J; bases not matched to a gene: 5. For the CDR3, the DNA is TGTGCCAGCAGCTTGGGACAGGGGAGGTTTGGCTACACCTTC. Its protein is CASSLGQGRFGYTF.

The rearrangement links TRBV5-4 to TRBJ1-6; D uncertain. This CDR3 region has 16 residues. The V end was cut by 4 bases, the J end by 8 bases, with 19 bases between. From germline, CDR1 is SGHNT and CDR2 YYREEE (reference sequence). The chain's CDR3 is CASSPGGETGYSPLHF. The CDR3, as DNA: TGTGCCAGCAGCCCGGGAGGAGAGACCGGGTATTCACCCCTCCACTTT.

As DNA, the CDR3 is TGTGCCAGCAGCGGCAGGTCAGGGATGAACACTGAAGCTTTCTTT. This codes for CASSGRSGMNTEAFF. The chain is built from TRBV7-2 and TRBJ1-1, with D possibly TRBD1 on 5 matching bases. Germline V gene lookup returns CDR1 SGHTA and CDR2 FQGNSA. V was trimmed by 5 bases and J by 0 bases, leaving 13 bases between them. The CDR3 length is 15 residues.

This clone was picked up a small number of times. CDR3 protein: CASSSQLAGWDTDTQYF. CDR3 in DNA: TGTGCCAGCAGCTCGCAATTAGCGGGGTGGGACACAGATACGCAGTATTTT. V and J are TRBV7-2 and TRBJ2-3, with 8 bases aligning to TRBD2. Germline loops: CDR1 SGHTA, CDR2 FQGNSA. The CDR3 extends over 17 amino acids. The J segment lost 2 bases and the V segment lost 4 bases, leaving 11 bases of the junction unmatched.

V and J are TRBV4-2 and TRBJ1-4; D remains unclear. Trimming shortened V by 1 base and J by 7 bases, and 19 bases separated the two germline ends. The CDR3 has 17 amino acids. Germline V CDR1 and CDR2: LGHNA, YNFKEQ. The CDR3 here is CASSQVGFAEPSEKLFF. The CDR3 DNA reads TGTGCCAGCAGCCAAGTAGGTTTCGCGGAACCAAGTGAAAAACTGTTTTTT.

The chain has TRBV7-3 and TRBJ2-5; 11 bases line up with TRBD2. CDR3 size: 16 residues. Germline CDR1 SGHTA, CDR2 FQGTGA. Trimming took 1 base from V and 5 from J; bases not matched to a gene: 6. The DNA for the CDR3 is TGTGCCAGCAGCTTAAATCCGCTAGCGGGAGGTGAGACCCAGTACTTC. Translation gives CASSLNPLAGGETQYF.

This clone appeared a few times. The chain employs TRBV10-3 and TRBJ2-3, with D maybe TRBD1 (5 bases). The V end was cut by 4 bases, the J end by 4 bases, with 15 bases between. This CDR3 has 15 residues. Germline-derived CDR1 and CDR2 are ENHRY and SYGVKD. CDR3 protein: CAISVRQQPPDTQYF. In nucleotides, the CDR3 is TGTGCCATCAGTGTGAGACAGCAACCTCCAGATACGCAGTATTTT.

V is TRBV28 and J is TRBJ2-3; TRBD2 matches at 15 bases. The V gene's germline CDR1 is MDHEN and CDR2 SYDVKM. CDR3 length equals 18 residues. V dropped 7 bases and J dropped 3; count of bases not matched to a gene: 11. As DNA, the CDR3 is TGTGCCAGCACCCTCTCCGGACTAGCGGGAGGGCAGACAGATACGCAGTATTTT. It yields the protein CASTLSGLAGGQTDTQYF.

This sequence joins TRBV6-2 or TRBV6-3 and TRBJ2-7; 7 bases map to TRBD2. The V gene's germline CDR1 is MNHEY and CDR2 SVGEGT. Trimming at V came to 5 bases and at J to 5 bases, leaving 0 bases not matched to a gene. This CDR3 comprises 11 residues. The CDR3 loop reads CASSGRDEQYF. Written as DNA, the CDR3 is TGTGCCAGCAGTGGGAGGGACGAGCAGTACTTC.